The 12 T cell receptor beta chains below were found in one sample sequenced in a study of blood T cells in healthy people across ages. A sample-barcoded 5' primer and a J-beta primer mix were used in a second PCR of about 7 to 12 cycles. TCRdb itself ran the 5' RACE reads through MiXCR, one entry per CDR3 protein. Of about 1.6 million distinct CDR3 sequences listed, around 35% are singletons. What was sequenced was blood. These receptor sequences come from a woman in her twenties or thirties in good health.

The chain is built from TRBV20-1 and TRBJ2-1, with D perhaps matching TRBD1 (6 bases). The CDR3 consists of 11 residues. Germline assignment: CDR1 DFQATT and CDR2 SNEGSKA (reference sequence). V dropped 7 bases and J dropped 7 bases, with 11 bases sitting between them. The CDR3 nucleotides are TGCAGTGTCCACAGGGTAAATGAGCAGTTCTTC. Residues: CSVHRVNEQFF.

The sample holds a few counts of this clonotype. The rearrangement links TRBV12-3 or TRBV12-4 to TRBJ1-1, with D uncertain. The CDR3 loop spans 11 amino acids. The ends were cut back, 5 bases at V and 8 bases at J, with 9 bases in the middle. As DNA, the CDR3 is TGTGCCAGCAGTAGGACTCTGGAAGCTTTCTTT. This translates into CASSRTLEAFF.

The chain recombines TRBV27 with TRBJ2-1; 7 bases fit TRBD2. Trimming cost V 3 bases and J 0 bases; bases outside gene matches: 5. CDR3 size: 16 residues. Germline V lookup: CDR1 MNHEY, CDR2 SMNVEV (reference sequence). CDR3 residues: CASSFLGGSSYNEQFF. The CDR3 DNA follows: TGTGCCAGCAGTTTTCTCGGGGGGAGCTCCTACAATGAGCAGTTCTTC.

This rearrangement joins TRBV20-1 to TRBJ2-7, with TRBD1 matching 12 bases. The CDR3 is made up of 13 amino acids. The germline V gene has CDR1 DFQATT and CDR2 SNEGSKA (reference sequence). J gave up 7 bases and V 6 bases, and 7 bases lay outside the gene matches. CDR3 residues: CSAQGQGAGEQYF. In DNA form, the CDR3 reads TGCAGTGCCCAGGGACAGGGGGCTGGTGAGCAGTACTTC.

V and J are TRBV28 and TRBJ2-4; TRBD1 agrees at 7 bases. The CDR3 has 13 amino acids. The V gene's germline CDR1 is MDHEN and CDR2 SYDVKM. With V trimmed by 2 bases and J by 5 bases, 0 bases remained unmatched. CDR3 DNA: TGTGCCAGCAGTTTAAGGGGGCAAAACATTCAGTACTTC. This sequence encodes CASSLRGQNIQYF.

The gene calls are TRBV3-1 and TRBJ1-2; D is undetermined. The CDR3 is made up of 15 amino acids. Germline loops: CDR1 LGHDT, CDR2 YNNKEL (reference sequence). Trimming left V 0 bases short and J 4 bases short, with 12 bases between. The CDR3 sequence: CASSQDHGVSYGYTF. In DNA form, the CDR3 reads TGTGCCAGCAGCCAAGACCATGGTGTTTCCTATGGCTACACCTTC.

Worth noting for this clonotype: The junction departs from germline at one end; a sequencing error may be responsible. This chain uses TRBV9 with TRBJ2-1; weak D call: TRBD2 (6 bases). The CDR3 contains 16 residues. CDR1 is SGDLS and CDR2 is YYNGEE in the germline V gene. The CDR3: CASSDRSWGVRNGQFF. The DNA of the CDR3 is TGTGCCAGCAGCGACCGTTCCTGGGGGGTGAGAAATGGGCAGTTCTTC.

The genes are TRBV5-1 and TRBJ2-6; 10 bases match TRBD2. J gave up 0 bases and V 4 bases, and 7 bases lay outside the gene matches. The CDR3 is 18 residues long. Per germline, CDR1 SGHRS and CDR2 YFSETQ. In DNA, the CDR3 is TGCGCCAGCAGCACGACTAGCGGGCTAAGCTCTGGGGCCAACGTCCTGACTTTC. As protein: CASSTTSGLSSGANVLTF. Based on the CDR3 plus reference TRBV5-1 and TRBJ2-6, the full variable domain is KAGVTQTPRYLIKTRGQQVTLSCSPISGHRSVSWYQQTPGQGLQFLFEYFSETQRNKGNFPGRFSGRQFSNSRSEMNVSTLELGDSALYLCASSTTSGLSSGANVLTFGAGSRLTVL.

This clonotype was counted ten times or more. The V and J genes are TRBV20-1 and TRBJ2-6; no clear D. The germline V and J ends were trimmed by 6 bases and 4 bases, with 13 bases remaining between them. This CDR3 contains 14 residues. Germline V CDR1 and CDR2: DFQATT, SNEGSKA (reference sequence). The CDR3 sequence: CSAGHGSGANVLTF. DNA of the CDR3: TGCAGTGCGGGCCATGGTTCCGGGGCCAACGTCCTGACTTTC.

About this clonotype itself: It may be a read error: a sequence one base away is much more abundant. V gene TRBV29-1 combines with J gene TRBJ2-1, with 7 bases that match TRBD2. The CDR3 totals 13 residues. The germline V gene encodes CDR1 SQVTM and CDR2 ANQGSEA. The CDR3 spells CSYSGGPYNGQFF. The CDR3 nucleotides read TGCAGCTATTCGGGAGGTCCCTACAATGGGCAGTTCTTC.

This chain uses TRBV4-1 with TRBJ2-7; D is perhaps TRBD2 (5 bases). V was pared by 0 bases and J by 6 bases, with 18 bases between. The CDR3 is 16 amino acids. Germline V gene sequence: CDR1 MGHRA, CDR2 YSYEKL. The CDR3 bases are TGCGCCAGCAGCCAAGATCCGGTAGGGAGTGAGGCCGAGCAGTACTTC. It is translated as CASSQDPVGSEAEQYF.

V gene TRBV20-1 combines with J gene TRBJ1-2; 11 bases fit TRBD1. V trimming: 5 bases; J trimming: 4 bases; junction bases outside the gene matches: 6. The CDR3 contains 14 residues. CDR1 and CDR2 (germline): DFQATT, SNEGSKA (reference sequence). The CDR3 DNA reads TGCAGTGCTGGACAGGGGGCGCTGGTCTATGGCTACACCTTC. Encoded protein: CSAGQGALVYGYTF.